The next 19 T cell receptor beta chains were all read from a single sample in a study of T-cell reconstitution after alpha-beta-depleted transplantation in children. Unique molecular identifiers were incorporated during preparation of the TCRbeta library. TCRdb processed the PCR reads anew with MiXCR; each CDR3 protein has one entry. The sample lists around 600,000 distinct CDR3 sequences, 8% to 11% occurring once. Sequencing was performed on PBMCs from the stem cell graft donor, taken from the stem cell graft. These receptors all come from a human donor who donated a stem cell graft to a child with acute myeloid leukemia.

This clonotype was seen a handful of times. V gene TRBV6-2 or TRBV6-3 combines with J gene TRBJ2-7; 7 positions match TRBD1. V shed 11 bases, J shed 3 bases, and the junction held 4 bases outside the gene matches. In germline, CDR1 is MNHEY, CDR2 SVGEGT. The CDR3 loop spans 11 amino acids. Written as DNA, the CDR3 is TGTGCCGCGAACAGGGGCTACGAGCAGTACTTC. It yields the protein CAANRGYEQYF.

This clonotype was seen more than once but under ten times. The rearrangement links TRBV6-5 to TRBJ2-7; D possibly uses TRBD1 or TRBD2 (5 bases each). The CDR3 runs to 15 residues. Germline CDR1 is MNHEY and CDR2 is SVGAGI. The ends were cut back, 2 bases at V and 5 bases at J, with 16 bases in the middle. The DNA for the CDR3 is TGTGCCAGCAGTTACCGGGGCCAGCAAGGGCACGAGCAGTACTTC. Its translation: CASSYRGQQGHEQYF.

This clonotype was counted many times. This chain's CDR3 is CSSGTGGREETQYF. The CDR3 nucleotides are TGCAGCTCAGGGACAGGGGGCCGAGAAGAGACCCAGTACTTC. The chain has TRBV29-1 and TRBJ2-5, with TRBD1 matching over 12 bases. CDR1 is SQVTM, CDR2 ANQGSEA, per germline. V was pared by 8 bases and J by 3 bases, with 7 bases of the junction left unmatched. The CDR3 covers 14 residues.

V gene TRBV4-2 combines with J gene TRBJ1-2, with D possibly being TRBD1 (6 bases). Germline V gene lookup returns CDR1 LGHNA and CDR2 YNFKEQ. V was cut by 4 bases and J by 5 bases, with 14 bases left in between. The CDR3 length is 14 residues. The CDR3 DNA reads as TGTGCCAGCAGCCGAACAGGGAGTGGGTATGGCTACACCTTC. The encoded protein is CASSRTGSGYGYTF.

The chain combines TRBV5-1 with TRBJ1-1, with 12 bases fitting TRBD1. The V and J ends lost 7 bases and 8 bases, in that order; junction bases with no gene match: 12. The CDR3 spans 15 residues. Germline loops: CDR1 SGHRS, CDR2 YFSETQ. This CDR3 reads CASWDGDRGLGEAFF. CDR3 DNA: TGCGCCAGCTGGGACGGGGACAGGGGGCTCGGAGAAGCTTTCTTT.

This clonotype was seen at least ten times. The rearrangement links TRBV12-3 or TRBV12-4 to TRBJ2-7, with 7 bases fitting TRBD1. This CDR3 has 14 amino acids. V was pared by 3 bases and J by 3 bases, with 5 bases of the junction left unmatched. The CDR3 here is CASSLRQGFYEQYF. In nucleotides, the CDR3 is TGTGCCAGCAGTTTGCGACAGGGATTCTACGAGCAGTACTTC.

The rearrangement uses TRBV18 and TRBJ2-3; 7 bases agree with TRBD1. V shed 6 bases and J 5 bases; nucleotides not matched to a gene: 8. CDR3 length: 14 residues. CDR1 and CDR2 from the germline V gene are KGHSH and LQKENI. The CDR3 loop is CASSRDSPLDTQYF. CDR3 nucleotide sequence: TGTGCCAGCTCTCGGGACAGTCCGCTAGATACGCAGTATTTT.

This clonotype was seen many times. V is TRBV29-1 and J is TRBJ2-5; tentative D call: TRBD1 (6 bases). The V gene's germline CDR1 is SQVTM and CDR2 ANQGSEA. The CDR3 length is 13 residues. V dropped 7 bases and J dropped 0 bases, with 12 bases sitting between them. The CDR3 nucleotides are TGCAGCGGTGGACAGTCGTACCAAGAGACCCAGTACTTC. This codes for CSGGQSYQETQYF.

This clonotype was seen a few times. This chain connects TRBV30 to TRBJ2-2, with 10 positions matching TRBD1. The CDR3 contains 17 residues. The V gene's germline CDR1 is GTSNPN and CDR2 SVGIG (reference sequence). The V and J ends lost 6 bases and 4 bases, in that order; junction bases with no gene match: 14. CDR3 protein: CACSRDRGGSGTGELFF. The CDR3 nucleotides read TGTGCCTGCTCCCGGGACAGGGGAGGGTCGGGCACCGGGGAGCTGTTTTTT.

The rearrangement links TRBV29-1 to TRBJ2-3, with 14 bases aligning to TRBD2. V lost 7 bases, J lost 4 bases, and 4 bases stayed unmatched. Germline V gives CDR1 SQVTM, CDR2 ANQGSEA. This CDR3 has 14 amino acids. The CDR3 DNA follows: TGCAGCGGCGGGACTAGCGGGGGCGCAGATACGCAGTATTTT. This sequence encodes CSGGTSGGADTQYF.

This clonotype was seen a few times. V and J are TRBV20-1 and TRBJ2-7; 14 nucleotides align to TRBD2. V gave up 4 bases and J gave up 6 bases; unmatched junction bases: 8. The CDR3 is 15 amino acids. The V gene's germline CDR1 is DFQATT and CDR2 SNEGSKA (reference sequence). The DNA for the CDR3 is TGCAGTGCTAACAGAGGACTAGCGGGAGGAGGCGAGCAGTACTTC. Its translation: CSANRGLAGGGEQYF.

The chain couples TRBV20-1 to TRBJ1-1; TRBD1 matches at 7 bases. V lost 4 bases, J lost 3 bases, and 8 bases stayed unmatched. CDR3 length: 14 residues. The V gene's germline CDR1 is DFQATT and CDR2 SNEGSKA (reference sequence). The CDR3 here is CSANVPTGDTEAFF. The CDR3 DNA is TGCAGTGCTAATGTGCCAACAGGGGACACTGAAGCTTTCTTT.

The chain carries TRBV7-9 and TRBJ2-7; 7 positions match TRBD2. This CDR3 region has 17 residues. Unmatched junction bases numbered 14, after V lost 2 bases and J lost 4 bases. Germline CDR1 is SEHNR and CDR2 is FQNEAQ (reference sequence). The CDR3 bases are TGTGCCAGCAGCTTACTTCGGCATCTAGCGGTATTTTACGAGCAGTACTTC. Translated, it gives CASSLLRHLAVFYEQYF. Drawing the rest from reference TRBV7-9 and TRBJ2-7, the complete variable domain is DTGVSQNPRHKITKRGQNVTFRCDPISEHNRLYWYRQTLGQGPEFLTYFQNEAQLEKSRLLSDRFSAERPKGSFSTLEIQRTEQGDSAMYLCASSLLRHLAVFYEQYFGPGTRLTVT.

The table lists this clonotype with a few counts. This chain links TRBV5-1 with TRBJ1-4; no reliable D call. V gave up 0 bases and J gave up 8 bases, with 14 bases separating them. This CDR3 is built from 15 residues. Germline loops: CDR1 SGHRS, CDR2 YFSETQ. The CDR3 nucleotides read TGCGCCAGCAGCTTGGATGGCTCAGTCGTAGAAAAACTGTTTTTT. Protein product: CASSLDGSVVEKLFF.

This clonotype was counted at least ten times. This chain connects TRBV5-1 to TRBJ1-5; tentatively, D is TRBD1 (5 bases). Trimming cost V 0 bases and J 3 bases, with 10 bases left between them. Germline lookup yields CDR1 SGHRS and CDR2 YFSETQ. The CDR3 contains 15 residues. CDR3 sequence (DNA): TGCGCCAGCAGCTTGGAGGGGCAAACCAATCAGCCCCAGCATTTT. Translated: CASSLEGQTNQPQHF.

The CDR3 reads CASSFELLAGGVYEQYF. CDR3 DNA: TGTGCCAGCAGTTTCGAGTTACTAGCGGGAGGGGTCTACGAGCAGTACTTC. V usage is TRBV12-3 or TRBV12-4 and J usage is TRBJ2-7; the match to TRBD2 covers 13 bases. The CDR3 runs 17 residues. V trimming: 3 bases; J trimming: 3 bases; junction bases outside the gene matches: 8.

The chain couples TRBV18 to TRBJ2-5; a possible D gene is TRBD1 (6 bases). The ends were cut back, 6 bases at V and 4 bases at J, with 15 bases in the middle. Per germline, CDR1 KGHSH and CDR2 LQKENI. This CDR3 contains 14 residues. CDR3: CASSLKGVAETQYF. CDR3 sequence (DNA): TGTGCCAGCTCTCTCAAGGGGGTGGCAGAGACCCAGTACTTC.

The table lists this clonotype with many counts. This rearrangement joins TRBV7-8 to TRBJ2-1; 8 bases are a match to TRBD2. From germline, CDR1 is SGHVS and CDR2 FQNEAQ. This CDR3 spans 16 amino acids. The V gene end was trimmed by 5 bases and the J gene end by 5 bases; junction bases not matched to a gene: 11. This chain's CDR3 is CASSHRPGTRDNEQFF. Here the CDR3 DNA reads TGTGCCAGCAGCCACCGGCCGGGGACTAGGGACAATGAGCAGTTCTTC.

This clonotype appeared a few times. The chain recombines TRBV13 with TRBJ2-1; TRBD2 is a possible D gene (6 bases). Germline-derived CDR1 and CDR2 are PRHDT and FYEKMQ (reference sequence). The germline V and J ends were trimmed by 5 bases and 6 bases, with 23 bases remaining between them. The CDR3 covers 17 residues. The CDR3 is CASSPPTRLAPPNEQFF. DNA for the CDR3: TGTGCCAGCAGCCCTCCGACTAGGTTAGCTCCCCCCAATGAGCAGTTCTTC.